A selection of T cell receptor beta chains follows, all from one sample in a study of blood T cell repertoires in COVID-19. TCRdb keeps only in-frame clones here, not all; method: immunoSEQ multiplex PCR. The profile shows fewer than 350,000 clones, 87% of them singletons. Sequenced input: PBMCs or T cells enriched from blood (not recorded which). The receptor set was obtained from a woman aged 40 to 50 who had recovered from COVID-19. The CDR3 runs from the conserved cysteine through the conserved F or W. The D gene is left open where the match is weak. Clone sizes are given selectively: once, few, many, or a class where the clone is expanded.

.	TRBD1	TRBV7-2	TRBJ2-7	TGTGCCAGCAGCTCATCGACAGGGCCCGAGCAGTACTTC	CASSSSTGPEQYF
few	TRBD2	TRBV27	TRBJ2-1	TGTGCCAGCAGTCCGGGACTAGCGGGAGGGAGGTACAATGAGCAGTTCTTC	CASSPGLAGGRYNEQFF
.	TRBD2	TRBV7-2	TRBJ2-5	TGTGCCAGCAGCAAACAAGTAACTAGCGGGAGGGAGACCCAGTACTTC	CASSKQVTSGRETQYF
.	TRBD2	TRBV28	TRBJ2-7	TGTGCCAGCAACTTCGGACTAGCGAGTTACGAGCAGTACTTC	CASNFGLASYEQYF
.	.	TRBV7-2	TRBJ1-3	TGTGCCAGCAGCTTAGGGTGGAGTCCTGGAAACACCATATATTTT	CASSLGWSPGNTIYF
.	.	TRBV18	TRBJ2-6	TGTGCCAGCTCGCCTCCCACCCAGGGTCTGGGGGCCAACGTCCTGACTTTC	CASSPPTQGLGANVLTF
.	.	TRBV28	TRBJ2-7	TGTGCCAGCGCTAGGGGAGGGGGGTCCTACGAGCAGTACTTC	CASARGGGSYEQYF
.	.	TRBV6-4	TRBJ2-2	TGTGCCAGCTCGGACGTAGGGACAACGAACACCGGGGAGCTGTTTTTT	CASSDVGTTNTGELFF
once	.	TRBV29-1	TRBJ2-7	TGCAGCGTTGAAGAAAGGGGAACCTACGAGCAGTACTTC	CSVEERGTYEQYF
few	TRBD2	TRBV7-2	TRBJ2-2	TGTGCCAGCAGCCTACTAGCGGGAGACACCGGGGAGCTGTTTTTT	CASSLLAGDTGELFF
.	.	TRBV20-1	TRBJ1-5	TGCAGTGCTAGTGACAGTTTCAATCAGCCCCAGCATTTT	CSASDSFNQPQHF
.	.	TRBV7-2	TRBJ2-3	TGTGCCAGCAGCTTAGGCCTAGCCACAGATACGCAGTATTTT	CASSLGLATDTQYF
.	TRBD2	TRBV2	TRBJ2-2	TGTGCCAGCACCCGCACGGGAGGGCCTAACACCGGGGAGCTGTTTTTT	CASTRTGGPNTGELFF
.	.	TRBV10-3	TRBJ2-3	TGTGCCATCAGTGGTGGTGGGGCCAGACTCAGCACAGATACGCAGTATTTT	CAISGGGARLSTDTQYF
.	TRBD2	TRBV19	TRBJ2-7	TGTGCCAGTAGTATCCTCGAGGCGGGAGATCCCTACGAGCAGTACTTC	CASSILEAGDPYEQYF
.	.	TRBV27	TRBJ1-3	TGTGCCAGCAGTTCCCTAGGGGCCTTCAACACCATATATTTT	CASSSLGAFNTIYF
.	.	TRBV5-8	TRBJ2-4	TGTGCCAGCGCCAATTCCCCTTCGTCAGCGCCCCAAGGAGACATTCAGTACTTC	CASANSPSSAPQGDIQYF
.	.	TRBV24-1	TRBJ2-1	TGTGCCACCAGTGATTCCCTGTCGAGCTCCTACAATGAGCAGTTCTTC	CATSDSLSSSYNEQFF
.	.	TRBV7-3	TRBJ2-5	TGTGCCAGCAGCCCATCGACCACACGGGGAGAGACCCAGTACTTC	CASSPSTTRGETQYF
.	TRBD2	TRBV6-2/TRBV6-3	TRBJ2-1	TGTGCCAGCAGCCGCCTAGCGGGAGTCTACAATGAGCAGTTCTTC	CASSRLAGVYNEQFF
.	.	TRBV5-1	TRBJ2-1	TGCGCCAGCAGCTTGGCCGTTACAGACAATGAGCAGTTCTTC	CASSLAVTDNEQFF
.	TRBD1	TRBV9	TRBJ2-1	TGTGCCAGCAGCGGACAGGGTTCCGATGAGCAGTTCTTC	CASSGQGSDEQFF
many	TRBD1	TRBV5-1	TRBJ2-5	TGCGCCAGCAGCTTGGGTGGGACAGCTCAAGAGACCCAGTACTTC	CASSLGGTAQETQYF
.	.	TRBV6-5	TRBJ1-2	TGTGCCAGCAGTTACGAGACAGGAGACGGCTACACCTTC	CASSYETGDGYTF
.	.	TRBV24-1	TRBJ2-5	TGTGCCACCAGTGCTAGGGGTTGGGAAGAGACCCAGTACTTC	CATSARGWEETQYF
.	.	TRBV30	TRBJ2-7	TGTGCCTGGAGTAAGTCGGGGTCTATGTACGAGCAGTACTTC	CAWSKSGSMYEQYF
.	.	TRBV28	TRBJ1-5	TGTGCCGCGGGCGGGTATAGCAATCAGCCCCAGCATTTT	CAAGGYSNQPQHF
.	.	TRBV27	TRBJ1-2	TGTGCCAGCAGTAACCTAGCTAACTATGGCTACACCTTC	CASSNLANYGYTF
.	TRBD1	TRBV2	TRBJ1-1	TGTGCCAGCAGGACAGGGGGACCTCCCAGAGCTTTCTTT	CASRTGGPPRAFF
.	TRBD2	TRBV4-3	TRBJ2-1	TGCGCCAGCAGCCAAGATTACAGGCCTAGCGGGTTTTACAATGAGCAGTTCTTC	CASSQDYRPSGFYNEQFF
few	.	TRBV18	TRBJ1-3	TGTGCCAGCTCACCACTTCCGGGAAGCTCTGGAAACACCATATATTTT	CASSPLPGSSGNTIYF
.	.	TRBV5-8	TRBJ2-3	TGTGCCAGCAGCTTGAGGGGGTTGTCAGATACGCAGTATTTT	CASSLRGLSDTQYF